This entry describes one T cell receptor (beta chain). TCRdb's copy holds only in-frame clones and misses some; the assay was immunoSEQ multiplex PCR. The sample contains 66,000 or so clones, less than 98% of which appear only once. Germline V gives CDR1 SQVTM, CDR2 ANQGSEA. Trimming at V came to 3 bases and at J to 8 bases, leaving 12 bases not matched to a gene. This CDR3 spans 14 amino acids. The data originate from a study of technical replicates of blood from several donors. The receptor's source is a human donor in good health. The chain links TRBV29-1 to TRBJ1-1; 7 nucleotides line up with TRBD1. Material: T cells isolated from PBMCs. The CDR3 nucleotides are TGCAGCGTTGAGGGAGTTGGTGGGGACAGCGAAGCTTTCTTT. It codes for CSVEGVGGDSEAFF. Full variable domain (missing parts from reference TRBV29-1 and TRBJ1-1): SAVISQKPSRDICQRGTSLTIQCQVDSQVTMMFWYRQQPGQSLTLIATANQGSEATYESGFVIDKFPISRPNLTFSTLTVSNMSPEDSSIYLCSVEGVGGDSEAFFGQGTRLTVV.